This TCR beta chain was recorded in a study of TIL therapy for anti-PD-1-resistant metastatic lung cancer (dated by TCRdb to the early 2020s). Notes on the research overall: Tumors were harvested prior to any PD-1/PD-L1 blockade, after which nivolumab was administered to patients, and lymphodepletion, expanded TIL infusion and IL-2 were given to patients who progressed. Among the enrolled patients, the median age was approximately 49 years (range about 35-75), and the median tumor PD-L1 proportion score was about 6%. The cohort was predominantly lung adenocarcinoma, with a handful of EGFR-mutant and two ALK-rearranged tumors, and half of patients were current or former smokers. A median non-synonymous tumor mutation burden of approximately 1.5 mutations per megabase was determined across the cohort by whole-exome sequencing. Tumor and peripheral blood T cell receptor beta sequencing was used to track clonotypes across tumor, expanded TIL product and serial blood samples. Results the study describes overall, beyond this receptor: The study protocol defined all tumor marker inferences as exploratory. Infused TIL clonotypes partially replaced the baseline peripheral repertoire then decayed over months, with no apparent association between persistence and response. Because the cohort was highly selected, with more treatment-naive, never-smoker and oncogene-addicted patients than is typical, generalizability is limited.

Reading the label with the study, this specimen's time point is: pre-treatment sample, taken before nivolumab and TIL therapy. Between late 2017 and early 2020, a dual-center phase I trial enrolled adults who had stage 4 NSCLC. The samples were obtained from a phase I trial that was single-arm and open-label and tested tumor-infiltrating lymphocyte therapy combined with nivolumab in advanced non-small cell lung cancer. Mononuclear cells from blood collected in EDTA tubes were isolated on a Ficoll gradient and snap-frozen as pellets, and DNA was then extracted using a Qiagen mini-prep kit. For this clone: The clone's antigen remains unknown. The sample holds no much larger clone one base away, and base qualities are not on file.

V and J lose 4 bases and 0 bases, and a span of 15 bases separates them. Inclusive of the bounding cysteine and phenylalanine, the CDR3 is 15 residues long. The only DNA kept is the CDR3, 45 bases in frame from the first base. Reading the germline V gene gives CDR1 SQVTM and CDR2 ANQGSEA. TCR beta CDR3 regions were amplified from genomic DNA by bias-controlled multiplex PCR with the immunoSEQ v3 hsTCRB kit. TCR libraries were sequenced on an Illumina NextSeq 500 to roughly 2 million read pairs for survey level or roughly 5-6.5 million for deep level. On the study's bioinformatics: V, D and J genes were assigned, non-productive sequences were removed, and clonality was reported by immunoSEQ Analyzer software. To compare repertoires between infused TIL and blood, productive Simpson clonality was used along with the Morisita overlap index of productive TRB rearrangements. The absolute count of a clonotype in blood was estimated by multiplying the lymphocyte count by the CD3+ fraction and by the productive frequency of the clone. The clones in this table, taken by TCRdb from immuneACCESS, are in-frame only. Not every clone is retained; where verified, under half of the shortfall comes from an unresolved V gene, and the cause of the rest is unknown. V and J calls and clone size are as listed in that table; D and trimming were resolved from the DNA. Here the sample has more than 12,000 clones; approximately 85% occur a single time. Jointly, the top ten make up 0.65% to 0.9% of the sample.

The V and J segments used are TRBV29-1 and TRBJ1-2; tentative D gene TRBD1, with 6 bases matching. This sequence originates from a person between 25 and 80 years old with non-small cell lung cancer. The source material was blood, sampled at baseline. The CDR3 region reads CSVVVWDTANYGYTF. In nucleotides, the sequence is TGCAGCGTTGTAGTATGGGACACCGCTAACTATGGCTACACCTTC. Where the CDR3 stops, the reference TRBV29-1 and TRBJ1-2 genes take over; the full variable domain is SAVISQKPSRDICQRGTSLTIQCQVDSQVTMMFWYRQQPGQSLTLIATANQGSEATYESGFVIDKFPISRPNLTFSTLTVSNMSPEDSSIYLCSVVVWDTANYGYTFGSGTRLTVV.